These T cell receptor beta chains were read from a single sample in a study of shared T cell receptors in the human thymus. Method: immunoSEQ multiplex PCR; TCRdb's copy keeps in-frame clones and lacks some. The sample consists of more than 550,000 clones, approximately 85% of them appearing once. These data are also associated with another study on human thymus T cells.

The sample consisted of thymocytes. These receptors all stem from a girl less than two years old with a congenital heart defect. Each CDR3 is given with its conserved first and last residue. Each record gives: clone size, D gene, CDR3 length, J gene, V gene, CDR3 DNA, CDR3 protein. A D gene is named only where the DNA matches it firmly. For some rows the clone size is stated as once, few or many, or as a class when expanded; others skip it.

clone size: .
D gene: TRBD2
CDR3 length: 18
J gene: TRBJ2-3
V gene: TRBV2
CDR3 DNA: TGTGCCAGCATGGTATTACGGGGGGGCCTTGGGGGAACGGATACGCAGTATTTT
CDR3 protein: CASMVLRGGLGGTDTQYF

clone size: .
D gene: TRBD2
CDR3 length: 16
J gene: TRBJ2-3
V gene: TRBV9
CDR3 DNA: TGTGCCAGCAGCGTACCTGAGCGGGGGGCTGCAGATACGCAGTATTTT
CDR3 protein: CASSVPERGAADTQYF

clone size: .
D gene: TRBD2
CDR3 length: 15
J gene: TRBJ2-7
V gene: TRBV28
CDR3 DNA: TGTGCCAGCAACGAAGGACTAGGCCAATTCTACGAGCAGTACTTC
CDR3 protein: CASNEGLGQFYEQYF

clone size: .
D gene: .
CDR3 length: 12
J gene: TRBJ1-4
V gene: TRBV28
CDR3 DNA: TGTGCCAGCAGGACAGATAATGAAAAACTGTTTTTT
CDR3 protein: CASRTDNEKLFF

clone size: .
D gene: .
CDR3 length: 14
J gene: TRBJ2-1
V gene: TRBV6-6
CDR3 DNA: TGTGCCAGCAGTTCGGGTAGCCCCTACAATGAGCAGTTCTTC
CDR3 protein: CASSSGSPYNEQFF

clone size: .
D gene: .
CDR3 length: 14
J gene: TRBJ1-1
V gene: TRBV4-1
CDR3 DNA: TGCGCCAGCCGGCCTCTTCCGGGGGACACTGAAGCTTTCTTT
CDR3 protein: CASRPLPGDTEAFF

clone size: .
D gene: .
CDR3 length: 18
J gene: TRBJ2-1
V gene: TRBV30
CDR3 DNA: TGTGCCTGGAGTGTACGGGGATATGCGGGGCCCTTCTACAATGAGCAGTTCTTC
CDR3 protein: CAWSVRGYAGPFYNEQFF

clone size: .
D gene: .
CDR3 length: 14
J gene: TRBJ2-7
V gene: TRBV6-5
CDR3 DNA: TGTGCCAGCAGTTACCTAGCGAAACGGGGCGAGCAGTACTTC
CDR3 protein: CASSYLAKRGEQYF

clone size: .
D gene: .
CDR3 length: 16
J gene: TRBJ2-7
V gene: TRBV13
CDR3 DNA: TGTGCCAGCAGCTTAGGCGGCCAGGCCATCTCCTACGAGCAGTACTTC
CDR3 protein: CASSLGGQAISYEQYF

clone size: few
D gene: .
CDR3 length: 13
J gene: TRBJ2-7
V gene: TRBV25-1
CDR3 DNA: TGTGCCAGCAGCCCCAGGGCCGCCTACGAGCAGTACTTC
CDR3 protein: CASSPRAAYEQYF

clone size: .
D gene: TRBD1
CDR3 length: 15
J gene: TRBJ1-5
V gene: TRBV28
CDR3 DNA: TGTGCCAGCAGTCCCCGGGACAGCGAAAATCAGCCCCAGCATTTT
CDR3 protein: CASSPRDSENQPQHF

clone size: .
D gene: .
CDR3 length: 14
J gene: TRBJ1-6
V gene: TRBV6-5
CDR3 DNA: TGTGCCAGCAGATCCGTATCCTATAATTCACCCCTCCACTTT
CDR3 protein: CASRSVSYNSPLHF

clone size: .
D gene: .
CDR3 length: 13
J gene: TRBJ2-4
V gene: TRBV5-1
CDR3 DNA: TGCGCCAGCAGCTTGGACAGATTAAACATTCAGTACTTC
CDR3 protein: CASSLDRLNIQYF

clone size: .
D gene: TRBD1
CDR3 length: 14
J gene: TRBJ1-5
V gene: TRBV7-9
CDR3 DNA: TGTGCCAGCAGCGCGGGACAGAGCAATCAGCCCCAGCATTTT
CDR3 protein: CASSAGQSNQPQHF

clone size: .
D gene: TRBD2
CDR3 length: 16
J gene: TRBJ2-1
V gene: TRBV13
CDR3 DNA: TGTGCCAGCAGCTTAGGGCACGGGAGGGGGGGCAATGAGCAGTTCTTC
CDR3 protein: CASSLGHGRGGNEQFF

clone size: .
D gene: TRBD1
CDR3 length: 17
J gene: TRBJ2-1
V gene: TRBV5-6
CDR3 DNA: TGTGCCAGCAGCCCAAGGCCGGGACAGGGTTTTGTCGATGAGCAGTTCTTC
CDR3 protein: CASSPRPGQGFVDEQFF

clone size: once
D gene: TRBD2
CDR3 length: 17
J gene: TRBJ2-5
V gene: TRBV4-1
CDR3 DNA: TGCGCCAGCAGCCAAGACGGGACTAGCGGGGACGGGGAGACCCAGTACTTC
CDR3 protein: CASSQDGTSGDGETQYF

clone size: once
D gene: .
CDR3 length: 16
J gene: TRBJ2-1
V gene: TRBV6-6
CDR3 DNA: TGTGCCAGCAGTTACGGGGGGGCTCGTTTATACAATGAGCAGTTCTTC
CDR3 protein: CASSYGGARLYNEQFF

clone size: .
D gene: .
CDR3 length: 13
J gene: TRBJ1-2
V gene: TRBV10-3
CDR3 DNA: TGTGCCACCGGACAGCACATGGACTATGGCTACACCTTC
CDR3 protein: CATGQHMDYGYTF

clone size: .
D gene: .
CDR3 length: 13
J gene: TRBJ1-2
V gene: TRBV14
CDR3 DNA: TGTGCCAGCAGCCAACCGGGGAGGTATGGCTACACCTTC
CDR3 protein: CASSQPGRYGYTF

clone size: .
D gene: .
CDR3 length: 14
J gene: TRBJ1-1
V gene: TRBV27
CDR3 DNA: TGTGCCAGCAGTCCCCCCCAGGCGAACACTGAAGCTTTCTTT
CDR3 protein: CASSPPQANTEAFF

clone size: once
D gene: .
CDR3 length: 16
J gene: TRBJ1-2
V gene: TRBV14
CDR3 DNA: TGTGCCAGCAGCCAAGTGCGCAGGGCCCATCTATATGGCTACACCTTC
CDR3 protein: CASSQVRRAHLYGYTF

clone size: .
D gene: TRBD2
CDR3 length: 19
J gene: TRBJ2-7
V gene: TRBV10-2
CDR3 DNA: TGCGCCAGCAGGAGGTTGGGTAGCGGGGGGTCCCCCTGGGGGTACGAGCAGTACTTC
CDR3 protein: CASRRLGSGGSPWGYEQYF

clone size: .
D gene: TRBD2
CDR3 length: 14
J gene: TRBJ2-3
V gene: TRBV15
CDR3 DNA: TGTGCCACCAGCCCGGGGGGGCATTTAGATACGCAGTATTTT
CDR3 protein: CATSPGGHLDTQYF

clone size: .
D gene: .
CDR3 length: 12
J gene: TRBJ1-2
V gene: TRBV10-3
CDR3 DNA: TGTGCCATCAGTGAGAATGGTGGCGGCTACACCTTC
CDR3 protein: CAISENGGGYTF

clone size: .
D gene: TRBD1
CDR3 length: 17
J gene: TRBJ1-3
V gene: TRBV4-1
CDR3 DNA: TGCGCCAGCAGAAAATCCGGGACAGGCGTCTCTGGAAACACCATATATTTT
CDR3 protein: CASRKSGTGVSGNTIYF

clone size: .
D gene: TRBD1
CDR3 length: 16
J gene: TRBJ1-5
V gene: TRBV5-1
CDR3 DNA: TGCGCCAGCAGCGTTGAGCCGGGACAGGGCAATCAGCCCCAGCATTTT
CDR3 protein: CASSVEPGQGNQPQHF

clone size: .
D gene: TRBD1
CDR3 length: 15
J gene: TRBJ1-1
V gene: TRBV7-6
CDR3 DNA: TGTGCCAGCAGCTTAGACAGGGGCGAGAACACTGAAGCTTTCTTT
CDR3 protein: CASSLDRGENTEAFF

clone size: once
D gene: .
CDR3 length: 14
J gene: TRBJ1-2
V gene: TRBV2
CDR3 DNA: TGTGCCAGACAGGCAGCTTCTTTGGGCTATGGCTACACCTTC
CDR3 protein: CARQAASLGYGYTF

clone size: .
D gene: TRBD1
CDR3 length: 17
J gene: TRBJ1-3
V gene: TRBV14
CDR3 DNA: TGTGCCAGCAGCCAAGTGGTGGCAGGGGGCCATGTGGACACCATATATTTT
CDR3 protein: CASSQVVAGGHVDTIYF

clone size: .
D gene: .
CDR3 length: 15
J gene: TRBJ1-6
V gene: TRBV6-1
CDR3 DNA: TGTGCCAGCCGGGGGGCCCGGTCCTATAATTCACCCCTCCACTTT
CDR3 protein: CASRGARSYNSPLHF

clone size: .
D gene: .
CDR3 length: 14
J gene: TRBJ2-5
V gene: TRBV9
CDR3 DNA: TGTGCCAGCAGCGTGCGGCCCATCGAAGAGACCCAGTACTTC
CDR3 protein: CASSVRPIEETQYF

clone size: .
D gene: TRBD2
CDR3 length: 15
J gene: TRBJ2-2
V gene: TRBV7-3
CDR3 DNA: TGTGCCAGCAGCTTGCGCGGGGGGGCCCCCGGGGAGCTGTTTTTT
CDR3 protein: CASSLRGGAPGELFF

clone size: .
D gene: .
CDR3 length: 15
J gene: TRBJ2-1
V gene: TRBV27
CDR3 DNA: TGTGCCAGCACCCAGACCAGGGGCTCCTACAATGAGCAGTTCTTC
CDR3 protein: CASTQTRGSYNEQFF

clone size: .
D gene: .
CDR3 length: 17
J gene: TRBJ2-3
V gene: TRBV12-5
CDR3 DNA: TGTGCTAGTGGTCCACAGGGCAGAGGGGTCAGCACAGATACGCAGTATTTT
CDR3 protein: CASGPQGRGVSTDTQYF

clone size: .
D gene: .
CDR3 length: 14
J gene: TRBJ1-1
V gene: TRBV10-3
CDR3 DNA: TGTGCCATCACCCGAACGGACTCAAACACTGAAGCTTTCTTT
CDR3 protein: CAITRTDSNTEAFF

clone size: .
D gene: TRBD2
CDR3 length: 13
J gene: TRBJ2-5
V gene: TRBV11-2
CDR3 DNA: TGTGCCAGCAGCGCGGGTCAGCGGGGGACCCAGTACTTC
CDR3 protein: CASSAGQRGTQYF

clone size: .
D gene: TRBD1
CDR3 length: 16
J gene: TRBJ2-7
V gene: TRBV6-5
CDR3 DNA: TGTGCCAGCAGTTCGACACTCAGACAGGGTTCCCACGAGCAGTACTTC
CDR3 protein: CASSSTLRQGSHEQYF

clone size: .
D gene: .
CDR3 length: 17
J gene: TRBJ1-2
V gene: TRBV14
CDR3 DNA: TGTGCCAGCAGCCCTACCCGAAGAGCTAACCTCTACTATGGCTACACCTTC
CDR3 protein: CASSPTRRANLYYGYTF

clone size: .
D gene: .
CDR3 length: 17
J gene: TRBJ2-6
V gene: TRBV18
CDR3 DNA: TGTGCCAGCTCACCAGAGGAGAGGACATCTGGGGCCAACGTCCTGACTTTC
CDR3 protein: CASSPEERTSGANVLTF

clone size: .
D gene: .
CDR3 length: 14
J gene: TRBJ1-5
V gene: TRBV6-1
CDR3 DNA: TGTGCCAGCAATGCAGGGAGGAGGGATCAGCCCCAGCATTTT
CDR3 protein: CASNAGRRDQPQHF

clone size: .
D gene: TRBD2
CDR3 length: 15
J gene: TRBJ2-7
V gene: TRBV7-9
CDR3 DNA: TGTGCCAGCAGCTGTAGCGGGGGGACCTCCTACGAGCAGTACTTC
CDR3 protein: CASSCSGGTSYEQYF

clone size: .
D gene: TRBD1
CDR3 length: 15
J gene: TRBJ2-7
V gene: TRBV11-2
CDR3 DNA: TGTGCCAGCAGCTTATCAGGGGGTAGCTCCTACGAGCAGTACTTC
CDR3 protein: CASSLSGGSSYEQYF

clone size: .
D gene: .
CDR3 length: 14
J gene: TRBJ1-1
V gene: TRBV7-3
CDR3 DNA: TGTGCCAGCAGCTTACAGGGTCGGGACACTGAAGCTTTCTTT
CDR3 protein: CASSLQGRDTEAFF

clone size: .
D gene: .
CDR3 length: 14
J gene: TRBJ1-2
V gene: TRBV7-9
CDR3 DNA: TGTGCCAGCAGCTTAGGCCAGAAAAACTATGGCTACACCTTC
CDR3 protein: CASSLGQKNYGYTF

clone size: .
D gene: .
CDR3 length: 13
J gene: TRBJ2-7
V gene: TRBV5-1
CDR3 DNA: TGCGCCAGCAGCGGGCCTTGGGGAGACGAGCAGTACTTC
CDR3 protein: CASSGPWGDEQYF

clone size: .
D gene: .
CDR3 length: 15
J gene: TRBJ1-2
V gene: TRBV27
CDR3 DNA: TGTGCCAGCAGTCCAAACAGGACCCTTAACTATGGCTACACCTTC
CDR3 protein: CASSPNRTLNYGYTF

clone size: .
D gene: .
CDR3 length: 13
J gene: TRBJ1-2
V gene: TRBV5-1
CDR3 DNA: TGCGCCAGCAGCTTAGTTAGTGGCTATGGCTACACCTTC
CDR3 protein: CASSLVSGYGYTF

clone size: .
D gene: .
CDR3 length: 15
J gene: TRBJ2-1
V gene: TRBV6-1
CDR3 DNA: TGTGCCAGCAGTGAAGTCCGGAACTACTACAATGAGCAGTTCTTC
CDR3 protein: CASSEVRNYYNEQFF

clone size: .
D gene: TRBD1
CDR3 length: 14
J gene: TRBJ1-2
V gene: TRBV10-3
CDR3 DNA: TGTGCCATCAGTGAGGGGACAGAGGTTTATGGCTACACCTTC
CDR3 protein: CAISEGTEVYGYTF

clone size: .
D gene: TRBD2
CDR3 length: 19
J gene: TRBJ2-1
V gene: TRBV4-1
CDR3 DNA: TGCGCCAGCAGCCAAGCCAGCCCTTGGACTAGCGGGGGCCACTCTCTACAGTTCTTC
CDR3 protein: CASSQASPWTSGGHSLQFF

clone size: .
D gene: .
CDR3 length: 11
J gene: TRBJ1-2
V gene: TRBV5-4
CDR3 DNA: TGTGCCAGCAGCCATACGGGAGGCTACACCTTC
CDR3 protein: CASSHTGGYTF

clone size: .
D gene: .
CDR3 length: 14
J gene: TRBJ1-2
V gene: TRBV18
CDR3 DNA: TGTGCCAGCTCCCCTGAGGGCACTAACTATGGCTACACCTTC
CDR3 protein: CASSPEGTNYGYTF

clone size: .
D gene: TRBD1
CDR3 length: 15
J gene: TRBJ1-5
V gene: TRBV15
CDR3 DNA: TGTGCCACCAGCAGAGACGAACAGGGGTACCAGCCCCAGCATTTT
CDR3 protein: CATSRDEQGYQPQHF

clone size: few
D gene: TRBD1
CDR3 length: 15
J gene: TRBJ2-7
V gene: TRBV4-3
CDR3 DNA: TGCGCCAGCAGCCACCCCAGTAACAGGGGGTGGGAGCAGTACTTC
CDR3 protein: CASSHPSNRGWEQYF

clone size: .
D gene: TRBD1
CDR3 length: 16
J gene: TRBJ2-1
V gene: TRBV19
CDR3 DNA: TGTGCCAGTAGTATCTGGACAGGCCTACAATACAATGAGCAGTTCTTC
CDR3 protein: CASSIWTGLQYNEQFF